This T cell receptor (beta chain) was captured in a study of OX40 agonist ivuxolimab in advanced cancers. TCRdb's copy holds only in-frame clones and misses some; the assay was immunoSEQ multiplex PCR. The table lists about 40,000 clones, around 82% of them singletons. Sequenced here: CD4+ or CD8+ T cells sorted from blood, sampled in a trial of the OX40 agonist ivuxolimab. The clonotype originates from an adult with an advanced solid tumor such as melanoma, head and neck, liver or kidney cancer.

Here the CDR3 reads CASSMVRGGGSEKLFF. The CDR3 coding sequence is TGTGCCAGTAGTATGGTCCGGGGAGGGGGCAGTGAAAAACTGTTTTTT. V is TRBV19 and J is TRBJ1-4; 7 positions agree with TRBD1. The CDR3 totals 16 residues. Germline CDR1 and CDR2: LNHDA and SQIVND (reference sequence). The ends lost 3 bases at V and 7 bases at J; junction bases unmatched: 11.